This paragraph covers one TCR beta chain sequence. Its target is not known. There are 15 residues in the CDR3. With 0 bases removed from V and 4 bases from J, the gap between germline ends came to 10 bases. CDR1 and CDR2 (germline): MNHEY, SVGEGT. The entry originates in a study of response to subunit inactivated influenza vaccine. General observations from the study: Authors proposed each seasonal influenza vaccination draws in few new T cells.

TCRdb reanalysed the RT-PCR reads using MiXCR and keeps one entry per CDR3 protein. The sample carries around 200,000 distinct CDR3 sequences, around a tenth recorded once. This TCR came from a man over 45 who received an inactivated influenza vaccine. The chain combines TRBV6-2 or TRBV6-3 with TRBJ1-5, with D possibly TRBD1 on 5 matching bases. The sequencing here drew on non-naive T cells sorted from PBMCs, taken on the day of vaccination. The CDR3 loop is CASSYSGTENQPQHF. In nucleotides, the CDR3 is TGTGCCAGCAGTTACTCGGGGACTGAAAATCAGCCCCAGCATTTT.